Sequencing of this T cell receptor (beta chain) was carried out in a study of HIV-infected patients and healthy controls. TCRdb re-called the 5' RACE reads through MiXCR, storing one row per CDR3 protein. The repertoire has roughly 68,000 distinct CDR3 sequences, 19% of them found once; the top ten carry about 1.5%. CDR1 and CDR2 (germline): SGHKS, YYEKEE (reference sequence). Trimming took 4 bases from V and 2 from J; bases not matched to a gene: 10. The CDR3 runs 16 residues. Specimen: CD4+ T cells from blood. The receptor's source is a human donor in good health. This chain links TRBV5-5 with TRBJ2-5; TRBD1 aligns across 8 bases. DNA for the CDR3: TGTGCCAGCAGCCCGCGGACAGGGTTGAATCAAGAGACCCAGTACTTC. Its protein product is CASSPRTGLNQETQYF.